Included here is one T cell receptor beta chain sequence, with context. This sample stems from a study of blood T cell repertoires in COVID-19. About the study: COVID-19 samples, acute and convalescent, were from the United States, Italy and Spain.

The germline V gene encodes CDR1 SGHNT and CDR2 YYREEE (reference sequence). The CDR3 length is 16 residues. The trim removed 2 bases at V and 0 bases at J, leaving 5 bases unmatched. Source study methods: Reference gene primer amplification in the assay estimated nucleated cell counts. TCRdb's table, derived via immunoSEQ multiplex PCR, lists solely in-frame clones and lacks some. V, J and clone size are those of that table, while D and trimming were read from the DNA. Among fewer than 200,000 clones listed, roughly 85% were seen once. Input material: peripheral blood. The sequence was collected from a human donor with acute or convalescent COVID-19. The donor label of this sample is uncertain. J is TRBJ1-1 and V is TRBV5-4; the match to TRBD1 covers 9 bases. The CDR3 DNA sequence: TGTGCCAGCAGCTTACCGGGACAGGGACTGAACACTGAAGCTTTCTTT. Translation: CASSLPGQGLNTEAFF.